The 20 T cell receptor beta chains presented below share a single source sample, sequenced in a study of OX40 agonist ivuxolimab in advanced cancers. Here immunoSEQ multiplex PCR was the method, and the copy in TCRdb shows in-frame clones only, minus some. The table has about 70,000 clones, roughly 81% seen once. Sequenced here: CD4+ or CD8+ T cells sorted from blood, sampled in a trial of the OX40 agonist ivuxolimab. The receptors shown here come from an adult with an advanced solid tumor such as melanoma, head and neck, liver or kidney cancer.

V gene TRBV11-2 combines with J gene TRBJ1-2, with 10 bases fitting TRBD1. J was trimmed by 5 bases and V by 6 bases; bases with no gene match: 6. Germline V gives CDR1 SGHAT, CDR2 FQNNGV. The CDR3 covers 14 residues. CDR3 loop: CASSGGTGVYGYTF. CDR3 in DNA: TGTGCCAGCAGTGGGGGGACAGGGGTTTATGGCTACACCTTC.

This clone has only a few counts. The chain uses TRBV7-3 and TRBJ2-1; D perhaps matches TRBD2 (6 bases). From germline, CDR1 is SGHTA and CDR2 FQGTGA. V lost 8 bases, J lost 4 bases, and 18 bases lay in between. The CDR3 consists of 15 residues. The CDR3 region has the DNA TGTGCCAGCGCTAAGGTGGGGGGTTTTTACAATGAGCAGTTCTTC. Translating gives CASAKVGGFYNEQFF.

The chain couples TRBV10-3 to TRBJ1-1; TRBD1 is a possible D gene (5 bases). Germline values: CDR1 ENHRY, CDR2 SYGVKD. This CDR3 has 14 residues. V was shortened by 6 bases and J by 1 base, with 12 bases between the two germline ends. In DNA form, the CDR3 reads TGTGCCATCAGAGAATCAGGGCAGAACACTGAAGCTTTCTTT. Its translation: CAIRESGQNTEAFF.

V is TRBV15 and J is TRBJ1-2; a possible D gene is TRBD1 (6 bases). The CDR3 sequence is 15 residues long. Looked up from germline, CDR1 is LNHNV and CDR2 is YYDKDF (reference sequence). Trimming took 0 bases from V and 5 from J, leaving 13 bases between them. The DNA of the CDR3 is TGTGCCACCAGCAGAGATAACCCGGGGGCGTATGGCTACACCTTC. The encoded protein is CATSRDNPGAYGYTF.

The rearrangement links TRBV7-2 to TRBJ2-5; tentative D call: TRBD1 (5 bases). V lost 4 bases to trimming and J lost 1 base, with 7 bases between them. The CDR3 is made up of 13 amino acids. Germline V gene sequence: CDR1 SGHTA, CDR2 FQGNSA. The CDR3 DNA follows: TGTGCCAGCAGCTACAGGTTCCAAGAGACCCAGTACTTC. Encoded protein: CASSYRFQETQYF.

With respect to this clone: The junction departs from the called germline gene at one end, perhaps through a read error. V gene TRBV7-7 combines with J gene TRBJ1-2; TRBD1 aligns across 10 bases. This CDR3 region has 18 residues. The germline V gene has CDR1 SSHAT and CDR2 FNYEAQ (reference sequence). The CDR3 bases are TGTGCTAGCAGCTTAGCGCGAGGACAGGGGGGAATTCCATATGGCTACACCTTC. Protein product: CASSLARGQGGIPYGYTF.

The rearrangement uses TRBV7-2 and TRBJ2-4; 8 bases fit TRBD1. Looked up from germline, CDR1 is SGHTA and CDR2 is FQGNSA. The CDR3 has 13 amino acids. With 6 bases clipped from V and 6 bases from J, the junction kept 4 bases outside the gene matches. The DNA for the CDR3 is TGTGCCAGCAGTTATGACAGGGGAAACATTCAGTACTTC. Amino acids: CASSYDRGNIQYF.

CDR3 region: CASRVNSGRASREQYF. In DNA, the CDR3 is TGTGCCAGCAGGGTCAATAGCGGGAGGGCCAGTCGGGAGCAGTACTTC. The chain carries TRBV6-4 and TRBJ2-7; 11 bases line up with TRBD2. V was pared by 6 bases and J by 7 bases, with 14 bases of the junction left unmatched. The length of the CDR3 is 16 residues. Per the germline V gene, CDR1 is MRHNA and CDR2 is SNTAGT.

V gene TRBV6-6 combines with J gene TRBJ1-1, with 9 positions matching TRBD1. CDR3 length equals 14 residues. Germline CDR1 is MNHNY and CDR2 is SVGAGI (reference sequence). The V segment lost 11 bases and the J segment 4 bases; nucleotides outside the gene matches: 11. The CDR3 nucleotides read TGTGCCGGTGGACAGGGGTTGTCCAGCACTGAAGCTTTCTTT. As protein: CAGGQGLSSTEAFF.

The CDR3 is CASSPWAGQLGNTIYF. The CDR3 nucleotides are TGTGCCAGCAGCCCTTGGGCCGGACAGTTAGGAAACACCATATATTTT. The rearrangement uses TRBV7-2 and TRBJ1-3; TRBD1 might be the D (6 bases). The CDR3 contains 16 residues. V gave up 5 bases and J gave up 4 bases, with 18 bases separating them. Germline-derived CDR1 and CDR2 are SGHTA and FQGNSA.

The rearrangement uses TRBV7-9 and TRBJ1-2; TRBD1 is a possible D gene (6 bases). This CDR3 region has 14 residues. From germline, CDR1 is SEHNR and CDR2 FQNEAQ (reference sequence). V gave up 5 bases and J gave up 2 bases, with 12 bases separating them. The CDR3 protein is CASSPGQQNYGYTF. The CDR3 DNA follows: TGTGCCAGCAGCCCTGGACAGCAGAACTATGGCTACACCTTC.

This chain uses TRBV18 with TRBJ2-7; maybe TRBD2 (6 bases). Germline CDR1 reads KGHSH; CDR2 reads LQKENI. The V end lost 5 bases, the J end lost 3 bases, and 17 bases lay between the germline ends. CDR3 length: 15 residues. CDR3 sequence: CASSTRRDGVYEQYF. The CDR3 region has the DNA TGTGCCAGCTCAACTCGGAGGGACGGCGTCTACGAGCAGTACTTC.

The rearrangement joins TRBV19 to TRBJ1-3, with D hard to call. The CDR3 runs to 15 residues. Germline V lookup: CDR1 LNHDA, CDR2 SQIVND (reference sequence). Trimming took off 10 bases at V and 0 bases at J, with 16 bases between the two ends. CDR3 sequence: CATTIQTFSGNTIYF. CDR3 DNA sequence: TGTGCCACCACGATACAGACCTTCTCTGGAAACACCATATATTTT.

V is TRBV4-2 and J is TRBJ2-5, with D tentatively TRBD1 (6 bases). Germline loops: CDR1 LGHNA, CDR2 YNFKEQ. Trimming stripped 0 bases from V and 5 bases from J, with 13 bases between. This CDR3 comprises 15 residues. The chain's CDR3 is CASSQDVAGAETQYF. The CDR3 nucleotides read TGTGCCAGCAGCCAAGACGTGGCAGGGGCGGAGACCCAGTACTTC.

This clone was observed a single time. The J gene is TRBJ1-2, the V gene TRBV6-1, with TRBD1 matching over 7 bases. Germline V lookup: CDR1 MNHNS, CDR2 SASEGT. V lost 3 bases, J lost 2 bases, and 3 bases stayed unmatched. The CDR3 is 14 amino acids. The CDR3 sequence: CASSEADRNYGYTF. The DNA of the CDR3 is TGTGCCAGCAGTGAGGCGGACAGGAACTATGGCTACACCTTC.

The chain is built from TRBV7-2 and TRBJ2-1; a possible D gene is TRBD1 (5 bases). CDR3 length: 15 amino acids. Trimming took off 5 bases at V and 3 bases at J, with 14 bases between the two ends. Germline CDR1 reads SGHTA; CDR2 reads FQGNSA. CDR3 sequence (DNA): TGTGCCAGCAGCCTAGGACAACCGATCTACAATGAGCAGTTCTTC. Translation gives CASSLGQPIYNEQFF.

The chain combines TRBV5-1 with TRBJ2-2, with D unresolved. The length of the CDR3 is 16 residues. Germline V gene lookup returns CDR1 SGHRS and CDR2 YFSETQ. V gave up 4 bases and J gave up 6 bases, with 19 bases separating them. CDR3 region: CASSGRGRPIPGELFF. The CDR3 DNA reads as TGCGCCAGCAGCGGGCGCGGCCGTCCAATCCCCGGGGAGCTGTTTTTT. Drawing the rest from reference TRBV5-1 and TRBJ2-2, the complete variable domain is KAGVTQTPRYLIKTRGQQVTLSCSPISGHRSVSWYQQTPGQGLQFLFEYFSETQRNKGNFPGRFSGRQFSNSRSEMNVSTLELGDSALYLCASSGRGRPIPGELFFGEGSRLTVL.

This chain links TRBV4-2 with TRBJ2-3; D might be TRBD2 (6 bases). CDR1 is LGHNA, CDR2 YNFKEQ, per germline. The CDR3 is made up of 15 amino acids. Trimming pared 3 bases from V and 3 bases from J, leaving 13 bases between. The CDR3 is CASSQRDPRTDTQYF. The DNA for the CDR3 is TGTGCCAGCAGCCAGCGGGATCCAAGGACAGATACGCAGTATTTT.

In DNA form, the CDR3 reads TGTGCCAGCCAGAGACAGGGTAATGCGGTCCAAGGCACTGAAGCTTTCTTT. Its protein is CASQRQGNAVQGTEAFF. The chain uses TRBV2 and TRBJ1-1; 7 bases map to TRBD1. Germline V gene lookup returns CDR1 SNHLY and CDR2 FYNNEI. The trim removed 8 bases at V and 4 bases at J, leaving 19 bases unmatched. The CDR3 runs to 17 residues.

The chain has TRBV5-1 and TRBJ2-2; unclear D gene. The CDR3 runs 12 residues. V was cut by 0 bases and J by 7 bases, with 4 bases left in between. Germline V CDR1 and CDR2: SGHRS, YFSETQ. CDR3 protein: CASSLEGGELFF. In nucleotides, the CDR3 is TGCGCCAGCAGCTTGGAGGGCGGGGAGCTGTTTTTT. The full variable domain, its missing parts supplied by reference TRBV5-1 and TRBJ2-2, is KAGVTQTPRYLIKTRGQQVTLSCSPISGHRSVSWYQQTPGQGLQFLFEYFSETQRNKGNFPGRFSGRQFSNSRSEMNVSTLELGDSALYLCASSLEGGELFFGEGSRLTVL.